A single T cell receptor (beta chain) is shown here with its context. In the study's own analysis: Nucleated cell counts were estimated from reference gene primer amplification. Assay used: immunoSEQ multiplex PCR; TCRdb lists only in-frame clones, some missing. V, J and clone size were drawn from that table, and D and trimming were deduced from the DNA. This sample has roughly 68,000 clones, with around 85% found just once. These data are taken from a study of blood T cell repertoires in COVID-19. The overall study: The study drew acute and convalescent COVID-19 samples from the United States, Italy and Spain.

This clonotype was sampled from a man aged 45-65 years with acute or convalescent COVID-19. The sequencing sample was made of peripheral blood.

The CDR3 reads CASSQPGQRYSGANVLTF. Here the CDR3 DNA reads TGTGCCAGCAGCCAACCGGGACAGCGATACTCTGGGGCCAACGTCCTGACTTTC. V usage is TRBV7-8 and J usage is TRBJ2-6; 7 nucleotides line up with TRBD1. The ends lost 5 bases at V and 0 bases at J; junction bases unmatched: 10. The CDR3 covers 18 residues. CDR1 is SGHVS, CDR2 FQNEAQ, per germline.